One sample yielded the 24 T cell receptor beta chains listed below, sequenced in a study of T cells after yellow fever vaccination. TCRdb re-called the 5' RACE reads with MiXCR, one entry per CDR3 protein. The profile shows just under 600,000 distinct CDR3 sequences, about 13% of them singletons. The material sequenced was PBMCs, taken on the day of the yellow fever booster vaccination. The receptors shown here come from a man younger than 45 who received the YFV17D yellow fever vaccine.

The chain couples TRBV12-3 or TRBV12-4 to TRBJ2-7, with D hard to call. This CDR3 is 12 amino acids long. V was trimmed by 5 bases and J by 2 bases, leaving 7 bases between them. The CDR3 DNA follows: TGTGCCAGCAGTGGGGTCGCCTACGAGCAGTACTTC. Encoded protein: CASSGVAYEQYF.

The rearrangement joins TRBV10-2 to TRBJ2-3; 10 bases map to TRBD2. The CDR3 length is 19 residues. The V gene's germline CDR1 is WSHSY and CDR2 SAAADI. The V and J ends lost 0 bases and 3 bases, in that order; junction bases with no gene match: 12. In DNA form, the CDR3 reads TGCGCCAGCAGTGAGTCGGCGATTAGGACTAGCGGCACAACAGATACGCAGTATTTT. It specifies CASSESAIRTSGTTDTQYF.

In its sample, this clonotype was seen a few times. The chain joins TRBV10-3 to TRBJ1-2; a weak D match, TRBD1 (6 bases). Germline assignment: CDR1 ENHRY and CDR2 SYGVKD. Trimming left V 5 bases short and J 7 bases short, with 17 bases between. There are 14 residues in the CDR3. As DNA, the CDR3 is TGTGCCATCAGTCCGGACAGCCGGATGGGTGGCTACACCTTC. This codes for CAISPDSRMGGYTF.

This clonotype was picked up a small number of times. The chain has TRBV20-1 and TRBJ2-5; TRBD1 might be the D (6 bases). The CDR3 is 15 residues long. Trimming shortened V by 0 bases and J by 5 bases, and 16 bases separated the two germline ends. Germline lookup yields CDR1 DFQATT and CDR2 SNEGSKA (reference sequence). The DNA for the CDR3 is TGCAGTGCTAGAGATCAGGGGCTAGCAGGGGAGACCCAGTACTTC. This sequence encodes CSARDQGLAGETQYF.

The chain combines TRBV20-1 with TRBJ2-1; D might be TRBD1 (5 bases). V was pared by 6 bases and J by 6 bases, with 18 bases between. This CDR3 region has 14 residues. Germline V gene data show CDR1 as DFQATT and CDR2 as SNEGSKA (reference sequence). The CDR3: CSARNYQRGNEQFF. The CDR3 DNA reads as TGCAGTGCCAGAAACTACCAAAGGGGCAATGAGCAGTTCTTC.

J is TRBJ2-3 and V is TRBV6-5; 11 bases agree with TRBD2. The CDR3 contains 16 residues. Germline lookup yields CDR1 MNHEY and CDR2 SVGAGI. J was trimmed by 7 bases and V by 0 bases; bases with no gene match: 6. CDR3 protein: CASSYSLAGGSYTQYF. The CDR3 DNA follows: TGTGCCAGCAGTTACTCCCTAGCGGGAGGCTCGTATACGCAGTATTTT.

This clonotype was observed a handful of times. This CDR3 is CAWSVPLARTADNEQFF. The CDR3 DNA is TGTGCCTGGAGTGTTCCACTAGCGAGAACTGCAGACAATGAGCAGTTCTTC. The chain couples TRBV30 to TRBJ2-1; TRBD2 aligns across 7 bases. Trimming took 0 bases from V and 5 from J; bases not matched to a gene: 13. The CDR3 has 17 residues. Germline CDR1 is GTSNPN and CDR2 is SVGIG (reference sequence).

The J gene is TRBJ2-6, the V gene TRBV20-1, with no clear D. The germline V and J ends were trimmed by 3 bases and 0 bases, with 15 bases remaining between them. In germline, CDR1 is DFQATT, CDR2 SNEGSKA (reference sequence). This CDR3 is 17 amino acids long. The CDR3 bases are TGCAGTGCTAGGCGGCAGGTAATCACCTCTGGGGCCAACGTCCTGACTTTC. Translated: CSARRQVITSGANVLTF.

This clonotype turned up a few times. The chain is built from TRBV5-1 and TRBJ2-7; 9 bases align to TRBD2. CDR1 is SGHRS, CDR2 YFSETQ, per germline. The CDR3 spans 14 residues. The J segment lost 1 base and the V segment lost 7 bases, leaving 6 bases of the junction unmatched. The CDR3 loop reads CASQLGLASYEQYF. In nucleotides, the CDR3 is TGCGCCAGCCAGTTGGGACTAGCTTCCTACGAGCAGTACTTC.

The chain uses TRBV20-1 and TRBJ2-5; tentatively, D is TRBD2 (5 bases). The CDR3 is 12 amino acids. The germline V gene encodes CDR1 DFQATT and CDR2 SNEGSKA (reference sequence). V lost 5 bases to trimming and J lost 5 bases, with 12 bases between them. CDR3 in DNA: TGCAGTGCTCCGTACCGAGGGGAGACCCAGTACTTC. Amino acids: CSAPYRGETQYF.

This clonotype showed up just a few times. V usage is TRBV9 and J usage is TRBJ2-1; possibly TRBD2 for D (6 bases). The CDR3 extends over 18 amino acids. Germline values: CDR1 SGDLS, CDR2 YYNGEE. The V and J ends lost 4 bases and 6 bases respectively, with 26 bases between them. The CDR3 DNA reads TGTGCCAGCAGCCCCATCGACCCCCGTTTCGCGCGGGGCAATGAGCAGTTCTTC. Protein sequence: CASSPIDPRFARGNEQFF.

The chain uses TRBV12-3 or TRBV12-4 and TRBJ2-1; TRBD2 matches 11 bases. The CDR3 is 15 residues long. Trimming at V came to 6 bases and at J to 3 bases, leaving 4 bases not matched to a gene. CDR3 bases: TGTGCCAGCAGAGTAGGGACTAGCGGCTACAATGAGCAGTTCTTC. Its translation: CASRVGTSGYNEQFF.

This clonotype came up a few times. The CDR3 bases are TGTGCCAGCAGCCGGACAGCTCAGTCCTCCTACGAGCAGTACTTC. This sequence encodes CASSRTAQSSYEQYF. V gene TRBV7-2 combines with J gene TRBJ2-7; weak D call: TRBD1 (6 bases). Between the trimmed V and J ends, which lost 5 bases and 0 bases, there was a span of 14 bases. Germline CDR1 SGHTA, CDR2 FQGNSA. The CDR3 contains 15 residues.

Here the CDR3 DNA reads TGCAGCGTTGACGGCGCCGGACCCTACAATGAGCAGTTCTTC. Translating gives CSVDGAGPYNEQFF. V usage is TRBV29-1 and J usage is TRBJ2-1; D is unclear. Trimming took 3 bases from V and 2 from J, leaving 11 bases between them. This CDR3 region has 14 residues. CDR1 and CDR2 (germline): SQVTM, ANQGSEA.

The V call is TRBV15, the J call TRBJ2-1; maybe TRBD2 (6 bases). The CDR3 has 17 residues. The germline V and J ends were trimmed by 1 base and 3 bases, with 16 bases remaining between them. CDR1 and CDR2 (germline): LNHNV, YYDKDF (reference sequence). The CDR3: CATSRVRGSTDYNEQFF. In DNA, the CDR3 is TGTGCCACCAGCAGAGTGCGGGGATCCACGGACTACAATGAGCAGTTCTTC.

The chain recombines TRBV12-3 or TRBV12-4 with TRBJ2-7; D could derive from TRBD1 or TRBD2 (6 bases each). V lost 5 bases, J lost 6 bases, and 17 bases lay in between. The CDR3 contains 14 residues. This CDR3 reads CASSRTTGLGEQYF. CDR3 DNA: TGTGCCAGCAGTCGGACTACAGGGCTCGGCGAGCAGTACTTC.

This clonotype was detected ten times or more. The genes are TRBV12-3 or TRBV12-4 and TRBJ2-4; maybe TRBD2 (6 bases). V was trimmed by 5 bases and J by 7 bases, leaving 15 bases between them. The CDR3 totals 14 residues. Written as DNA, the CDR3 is TGTGCCAGCAGTCCCCGCTCGGGGGAGAACATTCAGTACTTC. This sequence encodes CASSPRSGENIQYF.

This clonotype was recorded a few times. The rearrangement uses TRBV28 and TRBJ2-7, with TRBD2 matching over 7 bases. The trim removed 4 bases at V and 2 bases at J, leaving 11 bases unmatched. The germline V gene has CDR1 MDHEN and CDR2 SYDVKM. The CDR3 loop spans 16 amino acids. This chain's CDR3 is CASSSTGSGDPYEQYF. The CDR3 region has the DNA TGTGCCAGCAGTTCCACGGGGAGCGGGGACCCCTACGAGCAGTACTTC. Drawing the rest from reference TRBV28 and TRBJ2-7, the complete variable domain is DVKVTQSSRYLVKRTGEKVFLECVQDMDHENMFWYRQDPGLGLRLIYFSYDVKMKEKGDIPEGYSVSREKKERFSLILESASTNQTSMYLCASSSTGSGDPYEQYFGPGTRLTVT.

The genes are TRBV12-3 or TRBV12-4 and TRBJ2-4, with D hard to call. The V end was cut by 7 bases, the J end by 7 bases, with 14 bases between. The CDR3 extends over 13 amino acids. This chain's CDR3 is CASTVSSGNIQYF. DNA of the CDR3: TGTGCCAGCACCGTTTCGAGTGGGAACATTCAGTACTTC.

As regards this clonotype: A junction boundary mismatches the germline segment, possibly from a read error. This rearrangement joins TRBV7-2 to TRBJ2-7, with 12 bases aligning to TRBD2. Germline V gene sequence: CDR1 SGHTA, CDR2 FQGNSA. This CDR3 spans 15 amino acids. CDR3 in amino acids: CASSLAGGKNYEQYF. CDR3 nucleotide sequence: TGTGCCAGCAGCCTAGCGGGAGGGAAAAATTACGAGCAGTACTTC.

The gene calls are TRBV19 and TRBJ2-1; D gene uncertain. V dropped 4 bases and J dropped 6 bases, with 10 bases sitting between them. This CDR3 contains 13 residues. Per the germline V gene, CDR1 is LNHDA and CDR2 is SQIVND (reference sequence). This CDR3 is CASSRVAVNEQFF. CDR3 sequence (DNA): TGTGCCAGTAGTAGGGTAGCTGTCAATGAGCAGTTCTTC.

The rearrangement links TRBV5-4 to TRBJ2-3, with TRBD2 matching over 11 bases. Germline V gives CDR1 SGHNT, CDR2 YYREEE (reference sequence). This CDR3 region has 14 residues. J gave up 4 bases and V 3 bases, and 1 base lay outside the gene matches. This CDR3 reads CASSSSGRPDTQYF. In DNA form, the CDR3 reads TGTGCCAGCAGCTCTAGCGGGAGGCCAGATACGCAGTATTTT.

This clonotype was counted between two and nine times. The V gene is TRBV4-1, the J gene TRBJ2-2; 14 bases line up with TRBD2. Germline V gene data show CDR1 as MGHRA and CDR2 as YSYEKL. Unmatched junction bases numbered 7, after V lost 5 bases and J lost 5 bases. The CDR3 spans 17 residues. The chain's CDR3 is CASSGGLAGGRTGELFF. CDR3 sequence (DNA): TGCGCCAGCAGCGGCGGACTAGCGGGAGGTCGAACCGGGGAGCTGTTTTTT.

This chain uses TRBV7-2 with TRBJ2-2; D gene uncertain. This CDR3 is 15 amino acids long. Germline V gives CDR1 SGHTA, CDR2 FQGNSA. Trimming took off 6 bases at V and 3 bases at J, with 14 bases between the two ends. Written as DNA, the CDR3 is TGTGCCAGCAGGGGCCAGGCCATAGACACCGGGGAGCTGTTTTTT. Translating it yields CASRGQAIDTGELFF.